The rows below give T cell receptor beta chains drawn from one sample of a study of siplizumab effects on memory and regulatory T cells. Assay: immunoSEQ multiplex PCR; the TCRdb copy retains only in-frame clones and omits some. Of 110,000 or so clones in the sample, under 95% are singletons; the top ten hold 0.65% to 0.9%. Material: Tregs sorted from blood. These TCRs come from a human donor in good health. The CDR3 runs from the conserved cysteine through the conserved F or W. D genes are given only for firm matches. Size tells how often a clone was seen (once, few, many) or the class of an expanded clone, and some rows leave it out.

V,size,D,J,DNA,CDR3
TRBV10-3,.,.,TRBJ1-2,TGTGCCATCAGTGGAACGGGGGAGGGGGTCTATGGCTACACCTTC,CAISGTGEGVYGYTF
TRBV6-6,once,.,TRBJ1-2,TGTGCCAGCAGTTACTCGGAGGGGTCGTACACCTTC,CASSYSEGSYTF
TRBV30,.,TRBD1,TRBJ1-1,TGTGCCTGGAGTCCCAGACAGGGGGGGGCAGCTTTCTTT,CAWSPRQGGAAFF
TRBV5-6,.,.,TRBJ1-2,TGTGCCAGCAGCCAGGGGCCGCAGAATGGCTACACCTTC,CASSQGPQNGYTF
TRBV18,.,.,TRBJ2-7,TGTGCCTCTACCAGGAGGGGAGACTACGAGCAGTACTTC,CASTRRGDYEQYF
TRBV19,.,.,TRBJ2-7,TGTGCCAGTAGTATAGCCGAAGCCTACGAGCAGTACTTC,CASSIAEAYEQYF
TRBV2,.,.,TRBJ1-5,TGTGCCAGCAGTGAAAGGGCTAGCAATCAGCCCCAGCATTTT,CASSERASNQPQHF
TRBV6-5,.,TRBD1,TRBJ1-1,TGTGCCAGCAGTCGACAGGGGGCTGGCGCTTTCTTT,CASSRQGAGAFF
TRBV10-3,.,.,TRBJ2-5,TGTGCCACCTACCAAGAGACCCAGTACTTC,CATYQETQYF
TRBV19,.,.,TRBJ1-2,TGTGCCAGTAGTACCTCGGGAGTCTATGGCTACACCTTC,CASSTSGVYGYTF
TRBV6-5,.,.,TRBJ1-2,TGTGCCAGCAGTTACGGGGGATCCCATGGCTACACCTTC,CASSYGGSHGYTF
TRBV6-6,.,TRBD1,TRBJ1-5,TGTGCCAGCAGCCAACAGGGGGGCAATCAGCCCCAGCATTTT,CASSQQGGNQPQHF
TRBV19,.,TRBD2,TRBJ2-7,TGTGCCAGTGCTGCGGGAGTTAGCGAGCAGTACTTC,CASAAGVSEQYF
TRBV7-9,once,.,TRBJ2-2,TGTGCCAGCTTCCCTCGGAGGGAGGCGAACACCGGGGAGCTGTTTTTT,CASFPRREANTGELFF
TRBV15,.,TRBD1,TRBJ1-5,TGTGCCACCAGCAACCTAGACAGGGGAGGCCAGCCCCAGCATTTT,CATSNLDRGGQPQHF
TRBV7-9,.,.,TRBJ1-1,TGTGCCAGCAGCTTGGAGGGAGACACTGAAGCTTTCTTT,CASSLEGDTEAFF
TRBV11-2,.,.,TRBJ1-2,TGTGCCAGCAGCCTGACAGGCTATGGCTACACCTTC,CASSLTGYGYTF
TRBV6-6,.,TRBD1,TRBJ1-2,TGTGCCAGCATTTCGACAGGGACCTATGGCTACACCTTC,CASISTGTYGYTF
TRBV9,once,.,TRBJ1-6,TGTGCCAGCAGCGTAGATTGGTCGGCGCCCCTCCACTTT,CASSVDWSAPLHF
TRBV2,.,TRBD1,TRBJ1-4,TGTGCCAGCAGCGAACCGGGACAGGGAGGTGAAAAACTGTTTTTT,CASSEPGQGGEKLFF
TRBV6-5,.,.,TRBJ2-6,TGTGCCAGCAGTTGGTGGGGGACTGGGGCCAACGTCCTGACTTTC,CASSWWGTGANVLTF
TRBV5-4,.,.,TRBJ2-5,TGTGCCAGCAGCTTGGGGGGTCAGGAGACCCAGTACTTC,CASSLGGQETQYF
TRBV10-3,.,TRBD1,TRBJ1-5,TGTGCCATCAGCGGACAGGGGGAGGGTCAGCCCCAGCATTTT,CAISGQGEGQPQHF
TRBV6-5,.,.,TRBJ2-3,TGTGCCAGCAGTTACGGACAGCCTAGCACAGATACGCAGTATTTT,CASSYGQPSTDTQYF
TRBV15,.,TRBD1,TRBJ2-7,TGTGCCACCAGCAGAGAGGACAGGGTCCAAGGCGAGCAGTACTTC,CATSREDRVQGEQYF
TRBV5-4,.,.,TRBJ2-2,TGTGCCAGCAGCTTGGACTCGCACTTCGGGGAGCTGTTTTTT,CASSLDSHFGELFF
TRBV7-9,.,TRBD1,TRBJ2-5,TGTGCCAGCAGCTATTGGACAGGGATGATGGAGACCCAGTACTTC,CASSYWTGMMETQYF
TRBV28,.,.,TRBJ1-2,TGTGCCAGCAGTCTCCGGACTGCTAACTATGGCTACACCTTC,CASSLRTANYGYTF
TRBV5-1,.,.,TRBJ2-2,TGCGCCAGCAGCTTAACAGGGGAGGCCGGGGAGCTGTTTTTT,CASSLTGEAGELFF
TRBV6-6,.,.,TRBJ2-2,TGTGCCAGCAGTTACTCTGGGGGGACGAACACCGGGGAGCTGTTTTTT,CASSYSGGTNTGELFF
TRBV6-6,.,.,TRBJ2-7,TGTGCCAGCAGTTACGGACGGGACGGGACCTTCGAGCAGTACTTC,CASSYGRDGTFEQYF
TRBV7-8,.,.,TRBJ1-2,TGTGCCAGCAGTTCGGGGGGCTTTGGCTACACCTTC,CASSSGGFGYTF
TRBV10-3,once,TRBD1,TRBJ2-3,TGTGCCATCCGAGGACGACAGGGGAGCACAGATACGCAGTATTTT,CAIRGRQGSTDTQYF
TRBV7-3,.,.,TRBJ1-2,TGTGCCAGCAGCTTAGGGGGAAACATGGGCGGCTACACCTTC,CASSLGGNMGGYTF
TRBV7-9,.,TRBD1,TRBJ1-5,TGTGCCAGCAGCCGACAGGGGCGAGGTCAGCCCCAGCATTTT,CASSRQGRGQPQHF
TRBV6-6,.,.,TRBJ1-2,TGTGCCAGCAGTTACCTGCGGGGAAACAACCGCTATGGCTACACCTTC,CASSYLRGNNRYGYTF
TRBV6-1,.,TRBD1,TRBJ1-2,TGTGCCAGCAGTGAATATGGGGCAGGGGGGGGCTACACCTTC,CASSEYGAGGGYTF
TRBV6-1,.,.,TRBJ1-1,TGTGCCAGCAGTGAAGGACAGTTCAACACTGAAGCTTTCTTT,CASSEGQFNTEAFF
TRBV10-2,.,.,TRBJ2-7,TGCGCCAGCAGTGAGTGGGACAACTCCTACGAGCAGTACTTC,CASSEWDNSYEQYF
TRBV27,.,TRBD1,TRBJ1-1,TGTGCCAGCAGCTGGCTGGGACAGACTGAAGCTTTCTTT,CASSWLGQTEAFF
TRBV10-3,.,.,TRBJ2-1,TGTGCCATCAGTGAACGGCCGATCAATGAGCAGTTCTTC,CAISERPINEQFF
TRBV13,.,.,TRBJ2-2,TGTGCCAGCAGCCTACCGGGGGGACAGGTCCACACCGGGGAGCTGTTTTTT,CASSLPGGQVHTGELFF
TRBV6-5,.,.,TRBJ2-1,TGTGCCAGCAGTCGTCAGGTGAGCTCCTACAATGAGCAGTTCTTC,CASSRQVSSYNEQFF
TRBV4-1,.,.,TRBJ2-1,TGCGCCAGCAGCCTTTCACCCCCGAGTCACCACGTCAATGAGCAGTTCTTC,CASSLSPPSHHVNEQFF
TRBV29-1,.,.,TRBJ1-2,TGCAGCGTTGGGGGGGTCTCCACCCATAACTATGGCTACACCTTC,CSVGGVSTHNYGYTF
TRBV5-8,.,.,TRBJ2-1,TGTGCCAGCAGCTTAGGATCGCGAGCGGGTTGGGATGAGCAGTTCTTC,CASSLGSRAGWDEQFF
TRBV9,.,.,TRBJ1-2,TGTGCCAGCACCCCGGGCCTACGTGTGGAAGACTATGGCTACACCTTC,CASTPGLRVEDYGYTF
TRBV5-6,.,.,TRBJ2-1,TGTGCCAGCAGCTCCGGGGGCCGGAGCAATGAGCAGTTCTTC,CASSSGGRSNEQFF
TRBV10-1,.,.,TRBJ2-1,TGCGCCAGCAGTGAGCAGGGATGGGTGGGAGGTGAGCAGTTCTTC,CASSEQGWVGGEQFF
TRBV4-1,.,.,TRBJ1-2,TGCGCCAGCAGCCAAGCGGACAACCGGGACTATGGCTACACCTTC,CASSQADNRDYGYTF
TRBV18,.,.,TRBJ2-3,TGTGCCAGCTGGGGCGCAGATACGCAGTATTTT,CASWGADTQYF
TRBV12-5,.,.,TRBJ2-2,TGTGCTAGTGGGTCTCCCCCTTATGACACCGGGGAGCTGTTTTTT,CASGSPPYDTGELFF
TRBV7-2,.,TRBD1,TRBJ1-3,TGTGCCAGCAGCCTTATGGGACAGGCTGCAAACACCATATATTTT,CASSLMGQAANTIYF
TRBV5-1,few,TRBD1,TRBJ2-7,TGCGCCAGCAGCCCCATGGGACAGGGGCACGAGCAGTACTTC,CASSPMGQGHEQYF